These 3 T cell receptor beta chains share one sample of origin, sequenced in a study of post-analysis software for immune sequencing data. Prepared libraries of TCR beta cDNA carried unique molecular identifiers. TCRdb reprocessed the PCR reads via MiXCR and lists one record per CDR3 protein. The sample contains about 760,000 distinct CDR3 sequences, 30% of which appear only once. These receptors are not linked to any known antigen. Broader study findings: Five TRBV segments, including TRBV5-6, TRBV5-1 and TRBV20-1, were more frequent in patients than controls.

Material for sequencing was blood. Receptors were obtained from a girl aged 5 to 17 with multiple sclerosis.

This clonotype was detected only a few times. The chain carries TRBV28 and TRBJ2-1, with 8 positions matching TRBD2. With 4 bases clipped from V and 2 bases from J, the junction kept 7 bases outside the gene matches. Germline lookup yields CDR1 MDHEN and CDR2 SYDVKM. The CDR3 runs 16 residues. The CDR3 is CASSYPGGHAYNEQFF. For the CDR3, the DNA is TGTGCCAGCAGTTACCCGGGAGGGCACGCCTACAATGAGCAGTTCTTC.

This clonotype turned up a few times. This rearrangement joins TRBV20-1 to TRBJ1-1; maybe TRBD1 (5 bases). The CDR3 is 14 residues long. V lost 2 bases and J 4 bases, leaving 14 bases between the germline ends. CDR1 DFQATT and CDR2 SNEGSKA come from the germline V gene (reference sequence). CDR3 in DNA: TGCAGTGCTAGAATAGACGCGGGGCCCACTGAAGCTTTCTTT. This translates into CSARIDAGPTEAFF.

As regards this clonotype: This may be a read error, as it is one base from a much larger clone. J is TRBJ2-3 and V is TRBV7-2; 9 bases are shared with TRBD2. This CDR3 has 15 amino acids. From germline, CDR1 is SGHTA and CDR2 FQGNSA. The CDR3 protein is CASGLTSGSADTQYF. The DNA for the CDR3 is TGTGCCAGCGGCTTGACTAGCGGCTCTGCAGATACGCAGTATTTT. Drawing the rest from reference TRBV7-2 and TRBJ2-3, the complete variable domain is GAGVSQSPSNKVTEKGKDVELRCDPISGHTALYWYRQSLGQGLEFLIYFQGNSAPDKSGLPSDRFSAERTGGSVSTLTIQRTQQEDSAVYLCASGLTSGSADTQYFGPGTRLTVL.